The rows below give T cell receptor beta chains drawn from one sample of a study of shared clonotypes between healthy human individuals. The table came from immunoSEQ multiplex PCR; TCRdb's copy has only in-frame clones and leaves some out. The sample has 1.5 million to 1.9 million clones; approximately 98% are singletons. The sample consisted of naive CD4+ T cells sorted from blood. Receptors originate from a man aged 25 to 40 in good health. CDR3s include the opening cysteine and the closing phenylalanine or tryptophan. Fields, in order: clone size, V gene, J gene, D gene, CDR3 DNA, CDR3 protein. A D gene is named only where the DNA matches it firmly. Only some rows state a clone size, as once, few, many or a class for expanded clones.

>once|TRBV2|TRBJ1-1|TRBD1
TGTGCCAGCAGTAGGGACAGGGCCGCGAGGGCTTTCTTT
CASSRDRAARAFF
>-|TRBV6-1|TRBJ1-1|TRBD1
TGTGCCAGCAGTGCCGCCACAGGGGGCGCGTCCGCTGAAGCTTTCTTT
CASSAATGGASAEAFF
>-|TRBV2|TRBJ1-3|-
TGTGCCAGCATCCTTCGTACTGGAAACACCATATATTTT
CASILRTGNTIYF
>-|TRBV5-4|TRBJ1-3|-
TGTGCCAGCAGCCCTGGACCGACAGGAAACACCATATATTTT
CASSPGPTGNTIYF
>-|TRBV4-1|TRBJ2-7|-
TGCGCCAGCAGCCAAGATAGGAGCCTCTCCTACGAGCAGTACTTC
CASSQDRSLSYEQYF
>-|TRBV27|TRBJ2-3|-
TGTGCCAGCGAGTTCAAGGGGCGTCCGGATACGCAGTATTTT
CASEFKGRPDTQYF
>-|TRBV5-1|TRBJ2-5|-
TGCGCCAGCAGCTTTCAGGAGACCCAGTACTTC
CASSFQETQYF
>-|TRBV12-5|TRBJ2-1|-
TGTGCTAGTGGTTTGTCTAGATTGGAGGTCAGTGAGCAGTTCTTC
CASGLSRLEVSEQFF
>-|TRBV6-6|TRBJ2-5|TRBD1
TGTGCCAGCAGTTACGACAGGGACCAAGAGACCCAGTACTTC
CASSYDRDQETQYF
>-|TRBV5-1|TRBJ2-5|-
TGCGCCAGCAGCTTTATCGGGACAAAACAAGAGACCCAGTACTTC
CASSFIGTKQETQYF
>-|TRBV29-1|TRBJ2-1|-
TGCAGCGTTGGGGGGCTAGCCGGGTACAATGAGCAGTTCTTC
CSVGGLAGYNEQFF
>once|TRBV5-1|TRBJ1-3|-
TGCGCCAGCAGCCCAACTTGGGGAAACACCATATATTTT
CASSPTWGNTIYF
>-|TRBV19|TRBJ2-5|-
TGTGCCAGTAGTACGGGGGAGACCCAGTACTTC
CASSTGETQYF
>-|TRBV18|TRBJ1-3|TRBD1
TGTGCCAGCTCACCACCGGGACAGGGAAGACACACCATATATTTT
CASSPPGQGRHTIYF
>-|TRBV7-2|TRBJ2-7|TRBD2
TGTGCCAGCAGCACTGGGACTAGCGGGTACGAGCAGTACTTC
CASSTGTSGYEQYF
>-|TRBV4-2|TRBJ2-7|TRBD1
TGTGCCAGCAGCCCGAACAGGGGCCACTACGAGCAGTACTTC
CASSPNRGHYEQYF
>-|TRBV27|TRBJ2-7|TRBD2
TGTGCCAGCAGTTTTCTAGCGGGAGGGGAGTCCTACGAGCAGTACTTC
CASSFLAGGESYEQYF
>-|TRBV14|TRBJ1-1|-
TGTGCCAGCAGCCTGTATATGAACACTGAAGCTTTCTTT
CASSLYMNTEAFF
>-|TRBV5-1|TRBJ2-1|-
TGCGCCAGCAGTATATTTGCGGGAACCTACAATGAGCAGTTCTTC
CASSIFAGTYNEQFF
>-|TRBV29-1|TRBJ2-6|TRBD1
TGCAGCGTTACAGGGGGCGCCTCTGGGGCCAACGTCCTGACTTTC
CSVTGGASGANVLTF
>-|TRBV27|TRBJ1-5|-
TGTGCCAGCAGTTTGCGACGGAATCAGCCCCAGCATTTT
CASSLRRNQPQHF
>-|TRBV5-1|TRBJ1-2|TRBD1
TGCGCCAGCAGCATCGGGACAGGGCATGGCTACACCTTC
CASSIGTGHGYTF
>-|TRBV11-2|TRBJ2-1|TRBD2
TGTGCCAGCAGCTTAAGGCTAGCGGTCACTGGCAATGAGCAGTTCTTC
CASSLRLAVTGNEQFF
>-|TRBV6-1|TRBJ1-5|TRBD1
TGTGCCAGCAGTGAAGCAGGGGGCCAGAATCAGCCCCAGCATTTT
CASSEAGGQNQPQHF
>-|TRBV28|TRBJ2-7|-
TGTGCCAGCAGTTTAATCCAGGGCGAGCAGTACTTC
CASSLIQGEQYF
>-|TRBV6-5|TRBJ2-7|-
TGTGCCAGCAGTTACTCACAGGGAACTGTCGAGCAGTACTTC
CASSYSQGTVEQYF
>once|TRBV7-2|TRBJ2-1|-
TGTGCCAGCAGCTTCCACCGGGACACAACCTACAATGAGCAGTTCTTC
CASSFHRDTTYNEQFF
>-|TRBV18|TRBJ2-1|-
TGTGCCAGCTCCCCGGCCAGGGTCAGAAGTGAGCAGTTCTTC
CASSPARVRSEQFF
>-|TRBV7-9|TRBJ2-3|TRBD2
TGTGCCAGCAGCCCCCCCTCCGGGACTAGCGGGAGAAAGACAGATACGCAGTATTTT
CASSPPSGTSGRKTDTQYF
>-|TRBV5-1|TRBJ2-5|-
TGCGCCAGCAGCTTAGGACAGCCTCAGGTCACCCAGTACTTC
CASSLGQPQVTQYF
>-|TRBV7-2|TRBJ2-7|-
TGTGCCAGCAGTGCTGACCGAAATGAGCAGTACTTC
CASSADRNEQYF
>-|TRBV25-1|TRBJ2-1|-
TGTGCCAGCAGTCCTGAGGGGACATTTTACAATGAGCAGTTCTTC
CASSPEGTFYNEQFF
>-|TRBV30|TRBJ2-7|-
TGTGCCTGGAGTCTCGACAGGACCTACGAGCAGTACTTC
CAWSLDRTYEQYF
>-|TRBV28|TRBJ2-1|-
TGTGCCAGCAGTCCTCCATCCGGTAGTGAGCAGTTCTTC
CASSPPSGSEQFF
>-|TRBV20-1|TRBJ2-1|-
TGCAGTGCTAGAGTGATTGAGCAGTTCTTC
CSARVIEQFF
>-|TRBV18|TRBJ1-2|TRBD1
TGTGCCAGCTCACCAGGACAGGCCTTTAGGTTTAGCTATGGCTACACCTTC
CASSPGQAFRFSYGYTF
>-|TRBV5-1|TRBJ2-2|-
TGCGCCAGCAGCTTTATTGGTGGGACCGGGGAGCTGTTTTTT
CASSFIGGTGELFF
>-|TRBV5-1|TRBJ2-1|-
TGCGCCAGCAGCTCAGTACGCGAGCAGTTCTTC
CASSSVREQFF
>-|TRBV19|TRBJ2-2|-
TGTGCCAGTAGTATGGTTTCAGAGCTGTTTTTT
CASSMVSELFF
>-|TRBV18|TRBJ2-1|-
TGTGCCAGCTCACGACTAGGCGGTGAGCAGTTCTTC
CASSRLGGEQFF
>-|TRBV6-1|TRBJ2-7|-
TGTGCCAGCAGTGAAGAGGGTCTGGCGATCTACGAGCAGTACTTC
CASSEEGLAIYEQYF
>-|TRBV7-9|TRBJ2-3|TRBD2
TGTGCCAGCAGCCCCCCGGGACTAGCGGCAGATACGCAGTATTTT
CASSPPGLAADTQYF
>-|TRBV7-9|TRBJ2-7|-
TGTGCCAGCAGCTTAGAAATCGGAGGGGTCAACGAGCAGTACTTC
CASSLEIGGVNEQYF
>once|TRBV6-5|TRBJ1-1|-
TGTGCCAGCAGTTTGAGGGGCACGACGAACACTGAAGCTTTCTTT
CASSLRGTTNTEAFF
>-|TRBV28|TRBJ1-5|-
TGTGCCAGCAGATCAAACTACCAGTATAGCAATCAGCCCCAGCATTTT
CASRSNYQYSNQPQHF
>-|TRBV29-1|TRBJ2-1|TRBD2
TGCAGCGTTACCCTAGCGGGAGACTACAATGAGCAGTTCTTC
CSVTLAGDYNEQFF
>-|TRBV19|TRBJ1-2|-
TGTGCCAGTAGTATGTCGACAGACTCTAACTATGGCTACACCTTC
CASSMSTDSNYGYTF
>-|TRBV5-1|TRBJ2-1|-
TGCGCCAGCAGCCTTTCAGTCTCGGAGCAGTTCTTC
CASSLSVSEQFF
>-|TRBV5-4|TRBJ2-2|-
TGTGCCAGCAGTTCCCCCTTGGGGGAGGCCCGGGAGCTGTTTTTT
CASSSPLGEARELFF
>once|TRBV4-2|TRBJ2-5|TRBD2
TGTGCCAGCAGCCAACAGACACTAGCGGGAGAAGAGACCCAGTACTTC
CASSQQTLAGEETQYF
>-|TRBV5-4|TRBJ1-1|TRBD1
TGTGCCAGCATACCCGGGACAGGGTTCGGAGCTTTCTTT
CASIPGTGFGAFF
>-|TRBV7-8|TRBJ2-2|-
TGTGCCAGCAGCTTAGGAACCGGGGAGCTGTTTTTT
CASSLGTGELFF
>-|TRBV7-8|TRBJ2-6|-
TGTGCCAGCAGCTTAGGGGCGAGAGGGGCCAACGTCCTGACTTTC
CASSLGARGANVLTF